What follows are 14 T cell receptor beta chains derived from one specimen sequenced in a study of response to subunit inactivated influenza vaccine. MiXCR was run by TCRdb on the RT-PCR reads, yielding one entry per CDR3 protein. This table holds fewer than 750,000 distinct CDR3 sequences, 13% to 15% found once. The specimen was PBMCs from blood, collected roughly 13 days after vaccination. These receptors originate from a man aged 50 or older who received an inactivated influenza vaccine.

V is TRBV7-9 and J is TRBJ2-3; D remains ambiguous. The germline V gene has CDR1 SEHNR and CDR2 FQNEAQ (reference sequence). Between the trimmed V and J ends, which lost 0 bases and 2 bases, there was a span of 9 bases. This CDR3 is built from 15 residues. The CDR3 reads CASSLALDPTDTQYF. The DNA for the CDR3 is TGTGCCAGCAGCTTAGCGCTGGATCCCACAGATACGCAGTATTTT.

This rearrangement joins TRBV5-1 to TRBJ1-2; 8 bases fit TRBD1. This CDR3 region has 14 residues. Germline V gives CDR1 SGHRS, CDR2 YFSETQ. The trim removed 4 bases at V and 4 bases at J, leaving 6 bases unmatched. CDR3 sequence (DNA): TGCGCCAGCAGCACAGGGGGAGGAGGCTATGGCTACACCTTC. Protein product: CASSTGGGGYGYTF.

This clonotype was counted a few times. The chain employs TRBV20-1 and TRBJ2-3, with 9 nucleotides matching TRBD2. CDR3 length: 13 amino acids. From germline, CDR1 is DFQATT and CDR2 SNEGSKA (reference sequence). V dropped 1 base and J dropped 7; count of bases not matched to a gene: 3. As DNA, the CDR3 is TGCAGTGCTAGAGGGCTAGCGGGGTATACGCAGTATTTT. It encodes CSARGLAGYTQYF.

The V and J genes are TRBV6-1 and TRBJ2-1; 8 bases match TRBD2. Germline CDR1 MNHNS, CDR2 SASEGT. The CDR3 totals 17 residues. V dropped 5 bases and J dropped 0; count of bases not matched to a gene: 9. As DNA, the CDR3 is TGTGCCAGCAGTCTCAGCGGGAGAACGAGCTCCTACAATGAGCAGTTCTTC. Its protein product is CASSLSGRTSSYNEQFF.

The chain carries TRBV11-1 and TRBJ2-3; 10 bases are shared with TRBD2. The germline V gene has CDR1 SGHAT and CDR2 FQDESV (reference sequence). Losses at the gene ends were 2 bases for V and 6 bases for J; bases not matched to a gene: 17. The CDR3 totals 19 residues. The CDR3 region is CASSLLRTSGIPLRDTQYF. CDR3 DNA sequence: TGTGCCAGCAGCTTACTTAGGACTAGCGGTATCCCTCTTAGGGATACGCAGTATTTT.

With respect to this clonotype: A read error may account for a junction end that differs from germline. CDR3 in amino acids: CAWSVGGHQIF. For the CDR3, the DNA is TGTGCCTGGAGTGTTGGGGGACACCAGATCTTC. The rearrangement links TRBV30 to TRBJ2-1; D is possibly TRBD1 (6 bases). Germline V gene data show CDR1 as GTSNPN and CDR2 as SVGIG (reference sequence). The CDR3 consists of 11 residues. Using reference TRBV30 and TRBJ2-1 for the parts outside the CDR3, the full variable domain is SQTIHQWPATLVQPVGSPLSLECTVEGTSNPNLYWYRQAAGRGLQLLFYSVGIGQISSEVPQNLSASRPQDRQFILSSKKLLLSDSGFYLCAWSVGGHQIFGPGTRLTVL.

The sample holds a few counts of this clonotype. This chain connects TRBV10-3 to TRBJ2-7; 7 nucleotides line up with TRBD2. V trimming: 2 bases; J trimming: 3 bases; junction bases outside the gene matches: 7. Germline loops: CDR1 ENHRY, CDR2 SYGVKD. The CDR3 contains 15 residues. The CDR3: CAISENGGFNYEQYF. In DNA form, the CDR3 reads TGTGCCATCAGTGAGAACGGGGGGTTTAACTACGAGCAGTACTTC.

CDR3 bases: TGTGCCAGCAGCCCCCCTTTCCGCCTCGGCCGCGACGAGCAGTACTTC. It specifies CASSPPFRLGRDEQYF. V is TRBV7-9 and J is TRBJ2-7; D uncertain. Germline CDR1 SEHNR, CDR2 FQNEAQ (reference sequence). V shed 5 bases and J shed 5 bases, with 22 bases lying between them. The CDR3 contains 16 residues.

This clonotype was detected only a few times. V is TRBV12-3 or TRBV12-4 and J is TRBJ2-3; tentative D call: TRBD2 (5 bases). The ends were cut back, 7 bases at V and 2 bases at J, with 16 bases in the middle. The CDR3 sequence is 15 residues long. The CDR3 region is CASTLGTRTTDTQYF. The CDR3 nucleotides read TGTGCCAGCACCTTGGGAACTAGAACCACAGATACGCAGTATTTT.

This clonotype has just a few counts. V usage is TRBV24-1 and J usage is TRBJ2-1; the D call may be TRBD1 or TRBD2 (5 bases each). The CDR3 runs 15 residues. V lost 3 bases and J 2 bases, leaving 10 bases between the germline ends. Germline V CDR1 and CDR2: KGHDR, SFDVKD. CDR3 protein: CATSDHWGPYNEQFF. CDR3 DNA sequence: TGTGCCACCAGTGATCATTGGGGACCCTACAATGAGCAGTTCTTC.

This clonotype was seen at least ten times. The CDR3 DNA reads TGCAGCGTTGTCACACGGGACCGAAACAATGAGCAGTTCTTC. It specifies CSVVTRDRNNEQFF. The genes are TRBV29-1 and TRBJ2-1, with D perhaps given as TRBD1 or TRBD2 (5 bases each). The germline V and J ends were trimmed by 4 bases and 5 bases, with 15 bases remaining between them. The CDR3 is 14 amino acids. CDR1 and CDR2 from the germline V gene are SQVTM and ANQGSEA.

A few counts support this clonotype. The CDR3 coding sequence is TGTGCCAGCAGCCAAGATTTTACAGGTCTGAACACTGAAGCTTTCTTT. This sequence encodes CASSQDFTGLNTEAFF. The V call is TRBV4-2, the J call TRBJ1-1; the D gene is possibly TRBD1 (5 bases). Trimming stripped 0 bases from V and 0 bases from J, with 11 bases between. The CDR3 consists of 16 residues. CDR1 is LGHNA, CDR2 YNFKEQ, per germline.

This clonotype was seen more than once but under ten times. The chain combines TRBV5-5 with TRBJ2-2; D gene unclear. The germline V gene has CDR1 SGHKS and CDR2 YYEKEE (reference sequence). This CDR3 has 15 amino acids. Trimming stripped 1 base from V and 3 bases from J, with 10 bases between. CDR3 region: CASSLLPAYTGELFF. The CDR3, as DNA: TGTGCCAGCAGCTTGCTTCCAGCTTACACCGGGGAGCTGTTTTTT.

This clonotype was observed many times. The chain couples TRBV6-5 to TRBJ2-7; D may be TRBD1 or TRBD2 (5 bases each). The V and J ends lost 7 bases and 6 bases respectively, with 22 bases between them. Germline CDR1 reads MNHEY; CDR2 reads SVGAGI. The CDR3 sequence is 15 residues long. The DNA of the CDR3 is TGTGCCAGCAATTCCGGGACCCTTCTCTCAAGCGAGCAGTACTTC. As protein: CASNSGTLLSSEQYF.